This TCR beta chain was identified in a study of cytomegalovirus exposure and HLA in healthy donors. Researchers ran the PCR with 60 Vbeta and 13 Jbeta primers. Assay: immunoSEQ multiplex PCR; the TCRdb copy retains only in-frame clones and omits some. The table lists some 190,000 clones, more than 65% of them singletons, with about 2.6% in the top ten. Points on this clone: The antigen remains undetermined.

The V gene lost 4 bases and the J gene lost 4 bases, with 8 bases spanning the gap. The CDR3 contains 13 residues. CDR1 SGHRS and CDR2 YFSETQ come from the germline V gene. Study-level points and caveats: Several top significant clusters appeared, in a later analysis, to be linked to common viral pathogens. The authors later linked a missense DCLRE1C variant to TCR beta V- and J-gene trimming. A later analysis reportedly found fewer N-insertions in an Asian-associated ancestry cluster than the roughly 670-donor mean.

The chain carries TRBV5-1 and TRBJ2-2; D unclear. This TCR derives from a female donor in good health and CMV-seronegative. The sequenced material came from PBMCs. The CDR3: CASSPHTTGELFF. The CDR3 DNA reads as TGCGCCAGCAGCCCCCACACCACCGGGGAGCTGTTTTTT.